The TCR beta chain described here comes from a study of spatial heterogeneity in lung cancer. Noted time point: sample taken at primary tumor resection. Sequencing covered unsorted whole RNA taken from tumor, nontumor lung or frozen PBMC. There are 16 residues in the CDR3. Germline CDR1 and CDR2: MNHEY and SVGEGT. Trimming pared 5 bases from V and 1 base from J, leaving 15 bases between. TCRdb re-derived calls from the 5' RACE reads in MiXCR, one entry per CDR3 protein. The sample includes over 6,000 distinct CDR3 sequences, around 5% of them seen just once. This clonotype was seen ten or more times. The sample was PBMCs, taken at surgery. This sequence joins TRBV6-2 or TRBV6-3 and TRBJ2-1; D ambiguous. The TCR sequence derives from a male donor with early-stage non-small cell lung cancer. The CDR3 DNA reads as TGTGCCAGCAGTGACCGGTCCAACTCGTCCTACAATGAGCAGTTCTTC. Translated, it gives CASSDRSNSSYNEQFF.